This T cell receptor beta chain emerged from a study of technical replicates of blood from several donors. The CDR3 is made up of 15 amino acids. Looked up from germline, CDR1 is LNHDA and CDR2 is SQIVND (reference sequence). Measured with immunoSEQ multiplex PCR; TCRdb has only the in-frame clones, and not every one. The profile shows around 76,000 clones, 92% of them singletons. With regard to this clone: An end of the junction differs from the germline gene, which may be a read error.

This rearrangement joins TRBV19 to TRBJ1-4; 8 nucleotides line up with TRBD1. The sample was T cells isolated from PBMCs. The source is a human donor in good health. As DNA, the CDR3 is TGTGCCAGTAGTGTAGAGGACAGGGCGCGTGAAAAACTGTTTTTT. Translated, it gives CASSVEDRAREKLFF.